This TCR beta chain was recovered during a study of CD8 T cells in ankylosing spondylitis. Study conclusions and caveats: Researchers reportedly found disease-linked clones significantly enriched in matched ankylosing spondylitis synovial fluid. Among TCR beta sequences, a motif of 7 to 9 highly homologous variants appeared characteristic of ankylosing spondylitis blood. The authors found the disease-linked clones to be CD8+ and relatively rare in peripheral blood.

This clonotype was seen more than once but under ten times. What it binds is unknown. TCRdb reprocessed the 5' RACE reads with MiXCR, giving one entry per CDR3 protein. The sample records a few hundred thousand distinct CDR3 sequences, 20% to 25% being singletons. The sequenced sample was blood, either unsorted or a sorted T cell fraction (not recorded which). The clonotype comes from a male donor with ankylosing spondylitis.

CDR3 bases: TGTGCCAGCAGTTTATCGCCAGGGGTTTGGGCGACTGAAGCTTTCTTT. Its protein product is CASSLSPGVWATEAFF. The chain combines TRBV27 with TRBJ1-1, with a tentative D call TRBD1 (6 bases). CDR1 and CDR2 (germline): MNHEY, SMNVEV (reference sequence). The CDR3 runs 16 residues. V lost 0 bases, J lost 5 bases, and 16 bases lay in between.